Below are 25 T cell receptor beta chains sequenced from a single sample in a study of tumor and adjacent non-tumor tissue in lung cancer (dated by TCRdb to the late 2010s). The protocol used for the library was multiplex PCR. Sequencer: Illumina HiSeq 2500. Following protocols modified from ARM-PCR, the researchers constructed TCRbeta libraries through three rounds of nested PCR with primers (Table S4). Clones were called with MiXCR by TCRdb after fastp trimmed the public reads at Q25, and only in-frame beta chains were retained. A single entry per CDR3 protein holds the most common genes and DNA from its merged rows. This sample comprises 90,000 to 120,000 distinct CDR3 sequences, 65% of them detected only once. The top ten hold roughly a fifth of the sample. Bulk unsorted tissue served as the source for RNA extraction, and RNA quality was assessed using a NanoDrop ND-1000 and an Agilent 2100. For the normal lung samples, distant non-tumor tissue was collected more than 3 cm away from the tumor edge.

The sample consisted of distant non-tumor lung tissue. Every receptor here comes from a man aged 25 to 40 with non-small cell lung cancer.

CDR3 nucleotide sequence: TGTGCCACACAAGGGGTGACTAATGGAAACCTGTTTTTT. Amino acids: CATQGVTNGNLFF. The chain links TRBV6-5 to TRBJ1-4, with a possible D match to TRBD1 (5 bases). With 10 bases removed from V and 14 bases from J, the gap between germline ends came to 23 bases. From germline, CDR1 is MNHEY and CDR2 SVGAGI. The CDR3 runs to 13 residues.

Worth noting for this clonotype: This sequence may be a read error, since a much larger clone differs from it by one base. V and J are TRBV12-3 or TRBV12-4 and TRBJ2-5, with D possibly being TRBD2 (5 bases). This CDR3 is 13 amino acids long. The CDR3 loop is CASSRGLEETKYF. The CDR3 DNA sequence: TGTGCCAGCAGTCGAGGACTCGAAGAGACCAAGTACTTC.

The chain couples TRBV6-5 to TRBJ2-7; D might be TRBD1 or TRBD2, each matching 5 bases. The CDR3 spans 12 residues. Germline V CDR1 and CDR2: MNHEY, SVGAGI. Trimming removed 5 bases at V and 9 bases at J, with 14 bases between. The CDR3 nucleotides are TGTGCCAGCAGTGGGGGTCGGGGCAGGCAGTACTTC. Its protein is CASSGGRGRQYF.

J is TRBJ1-2 and V is TRBV12-3 or TRBV12-4, with no clear D. The CDR3 contains 13 residues. Deletions cut 6 bases from V and 3 bases from J, with 11 bases between. CDR3 residues: CASSFGIDYGYTF. CDR3 DNA sequence: TGTGCCAGCAGCTTCGGGATAGACTATGGCTACACCTTC.

This clonotype appeared once. This CDR3 fails to terminate in the conserved phenylalanine or tryptophan, so it likely reflects a read error. This chain joins TRBV6-6 and TRBJ2-2; 7 nucleotides line up with TRBD2. The CDR3 length is 16 residues. The germline CDR1 and CDR2 sequences are MNHNY and SVGAGI (reference sequence). The DNA of the CDR3 is TGTGCCAGCAGTTACGAGCTAGCGGAAAACACCAGGGAGCTGTTTTAT. Its translation is CASSYELAENTRELFY.

The sample holds one count of this clonotype. One end of the junction does not line up with germline, which may come from a read error. The chain employs TRBV11-1 and TRBJ2-7, with D perhaps TRBD1 or TRBD2 (5 bases each). CDR3 length equals 15 residues. Per the germline V gene, CDR1 is SGHAT and CDR2 is FQDESV (reference sequence). The CDR3 DNA reads as TGTACCAGCAGCTGGACCGGGACGGGGCCCTACGAGCAGTACTTC. This codes for CTSSWTGTGPYEQYF.

As regards this clonotype: The junction and the germline gene differ at one end; a read error may be behind it. V and J are TRBV6-5 and TRBJ2-5; 9 bases line up with TRBD2. CDR1 MNHEY and CDR2 SVGAGI come from the germline V gene. CDR3 length: 16 residues. The CDR3 nucleotides are TGTGCCTGCAGTTACGGGACTAGCCCACCTCAAGAGACCCAGTACTTC. Amino acids: CACSYGTSPPQETQYF.

As for this clonotype: Being one base from a much bigger clone, this may be a read error. The V and J genes are TRBV5-4 and TRBJ2-3; D not certain. Per the germline V gene, CDR1 is SGHNT and CDR2 is YYREEE (reference sequence). The CDR3 consists of 13 residues. The CDR3, as DNA: TGTGCCAACAGCTTGGCGGGCACAGATACGCAGTATTTT. This codes for CANSLAGTDTQYF.

Worth noting for this clonotype: A read error is likely, as this CDR3 ends without the conserved phenylalanine or tryptophan. V usage is TRBV11-2 and J usage is TRBJ1-2; D unresolved. Germline CDR1 SGHAT, CDR2 FQNNGV. CDR3 length equals 13 residues. CDR3 sequence reads: CASSYTANYGYTS. CDR3 coding DNA: TGCGCCAGCAGCTATACAGCTAACTATGGCTACACCTCC.

This clonotype was observed a few times. At one of its ends the junction is not consistent with the germline gene, which may arise from a read error. This chain links TRBV11-2 with TRBJ2-2; TRBD2 matches at 7 bases. This CDR3 is built from 15 residues. The germline CDR1 and CDR2 sequences are SGHAT and FQNNGV. CDR3 DNA: TGTACCAGCAGCCTCGGACGGGAGGTCGCTGGGGAGCTGTTTTTT. Protein product: CTSSLGREVAGELFF.

The sample holds a few counts of this clonotype. Possible read error: a much larger clone is one base away. The J gene is TRBJ2-2, the V gene TRBV6-1; D is unclear. This CDR3 spans 14 amino acids. CDR1 and CDR2 (germline): MNHNS, SASEGT. The CDR3 region is CVSSEGTPTGELFF. CDR3 nucleotide sequence: TGTGTCAGCAGTGAAGGAACACCTACCGGGGAGCTGTTTTTT.

At least ten counts were recorded for this clonotype. The chain employs TRBV11-2 and TRBJ2-1, with D possibly TRBD1 on 6 matching bases. The CDR3 runs 15 residues. Trimming stripped 0 bases from V and 8 bases from J, with 14 bases between. In germline, CDR1 is SGHAT, CDR2 FQNNGV. This CDR3 reads CASSLDRGTDDEQFF. DNA for the CDR3: TGTGCCAGCAGCTTAGACAGGGGCACTGACGATGAGCAGTTCTTC.

Turning to this clonotype: A read error is possible here, since a much larger clone lies one base away. V is TRBV6-5 and J is TRBJ1-6; D not resolved. The CDR3 runs 13 residues. Per germline, CDR1 MNHEY and CDR2 SVGAGI. V was cut by 4 bases and J by 10 bases, with 11 bases left in between. CDR3 loop: CASSSYSKSPLHF. DNA of the CDR3: TGTGCCAGCAGTTCTTACAGTAAATCACCCCTCCACTTT.

For this clonotype: With a much larger clone just one base away, this may be a read error. Written as DNA, the CDR3 is TGTGCCAGCAGTTACTCCCGTAACTCGAACAATGAGCACTTCTTC. Its translation: CASSYSRNSNNEHFF. The chain joins TRBV6-5 to TRBJ2-1; D gene ambiguous. The CDR3 is made up of 15 amino acids. The germline V gene encodes CDR1 MNHEY and CDR2 SVGAGI.

On this clonotype: Germline and junction disagree at one end, which may indicate a read error. The chain employs TRBV11-2 and TRBJ2-5, with D perhaps TRBD2 (5 bases). This CDR3 is 14 amino acids long. Germline CDR1 SGHAT, CDR2 FQNNGV. The CDR3 DNA reads TGTGCTAGCAGCTTACGGGGAGCCTCGGGGACCCAGTACTTC. Its protein is CASSLRGASGTQYF.

With respect to this clonotype: Given a much more abundant clone one base away, this may be a read error. The CDR3 DNA is TGTGCCGGCAGCCGGGACGGGGGGAACACTGAAGCTTTCTTT. Amino acids: CAGSRDGGNTEAFF. The chain has TRBV5-4 and TRBJ1-1; D may be TRBD1 (5 bases). CDR1 is SGHNT, CDR2 YYREEE, per germline (reference sequence). The CDR3 has 14 residues. Combining the CDR3 with reference TRBV5-4 and TRBJ1-1 gives the whole variable domain ETGVTQSPTHLIKTRGQQVTLRCSSQSGHNTVSWYQQALGQGPQFIFQYYREEENGRGNFPPRFSGLQFPNYSSELNVNALELDDSALYLCAGSRDGGNTEAFFGQGTRLTVV.

On this clonotype: The junction and the germline gene differ at one end; a read error may be behind it. V usage is TRBV6-9 and J usage is TRBJ1-2, with D possibly matching TRBD1 (5 bases). CDR1 and CDR2 (germline): MNHGY, SVAAGI. This CDR3 is 14 amino acids long. The CDR3 coding sequence is TGTGCCAGCCCCATCCAGGGTAAGGGCCATGGCTATACCTTC. Its translation is CASPIQGKGHGYTF.

This chain uses TRBV11-3 with TRBJ2-1, with D perhaps matching TRBD2 (6 bases). The CDR3 length is 16 residues. The V gene's germline CDR1 is SGHNT and CDR2 YENEEA. V was clipped by 0 bases and J by 0 bases, with 9 bases between them. The CDR3 coding sequence is TGTGCCAGCAGCTTAGAAGCGGGCCGCTCCTACAATGAGCAGTTCTTC. It is translated as CASSLEAGRSYNEQFF.

Details on this clonotype: A much larger clonotype is one base distant, so this may be a read error. This sequence joins TRBV6-5 and TRBJ2-2, with 8 bases aligning to TRBD1. CDR3 length: 16 amino acids. Germline CDR1 and CDR2: MNHEY and SVGAGI. The CDR3 here is CACSPDRASFFGELFF. The CDR3 DNA follows: TGTGCCTGCAGCCCGGACAGGGCCAGCTTTTTCGGGGAGCTGTTTTTT.

This clonotype has only a few counts. V usage is TRBV11-1 and J usage is TRBJ2-5; unclear D gene. Between the trimmed V and J ends, which lost 7 bases and 0 bases, there was a span of 12 bases. The CDR3 covers 14 residues. Germline V gene lookup returns CDR1 SGHAT and CDR2 FQDESV (reference sequence). CDR3: CASNQLYDQETQYF. In DNA form, the CDR3 reads TGTGCCAGCAACCAACTATACGACCAAGAGACCCAGTACTTC. Variable domain in full (rest from reference TRBV11-1 and TRBJ2-5): EAEVAQSPRYKITEKSQAVAFWCDPISGHATLYWYRQILGQGPELLVQFQDESVVDDSQLPKDRFSAERLKGVDSTLKIQPAELGDSAMYLCASNQLYDQETQYFGPGTRLLVL.

This clonotype was picked up one time. An end of the junction differs from the germline gene, which may be a read error. The chain has TRBV6-4 and TRBJ2-1; D is uncertain. The CDR3 length is 15 residues. Germline V gene data show CDR1 as MRHNA and CDR2 as SNTAGT. CDR3 protein: CASSDSKASYDEQFF. The CDR3 nucleotides read TGTGCCAGCAGTGACTCTAAAGCCTCCTACGATGAGCAGTTCTTC.

This clonotype was seen a few times. CDR3: CASSQAGRGGQGGHTF. The CDR3 coding sequence is TGCGCCAGCAGCCAAGCGGGGCGAGGGGGCCAAGGGGGCCACACCTTC. V usage is TRBV4-1 and J usage is TRBJ1-2, with TRBD1 matching over 7 bases. The CDR3 extends over 16 amino acids. Germline assignment: CDR1 MGHRA and CDR2 YSYEKL. J lost 12 bases, V lost 1 base, and 17 bases had no gene match.

The chain links TRBV12-3 or TRBV12-4 to TRBJ2-2; 13 bases are a match to TRBD2. J was trimmed by 6 bases and V by 5 bases; bases with no gene match: 6. The CDR3 length is 16 residues. CDR3 sequence reads: CASSPIGTSGAGELFF. For the CDR3, the DNA is TGTGCCAGCAGTCCTATAGGGACTAGCGGGGCCGGGGAGCTGTTTTTT.

This clonotype has a count of ten or more. V gene TRBV29-1 combines with J gene TRBJ1-1; TRBD1 might be the D (5 bases). V was trimmed by 7 bases and J by 5 bases, leaving 8 bases between them. Germline values: CDR1 SQVTM, CDR2 ANQGSEA. The CDR3 consists of 10 residues. The CDR3 DNA reads TGCAGCGCCTGGGGGACTGAAGCTTTCTTT. As protein: CSAWGTEAFF.

This clonotype was detected many times. J is TRBJ1-5 and V is TRBV28, with a possible D match to TRBD1 (5 bases). Germline CDR1 is MDHEN and CDR2 is SYDVKM. The ends were cut back, 2 bases at V and 5 bases at J, with 13 bases in the middle. This CDR3 has 15 residues. In DNA, the CDR3 is TGTGCCAGCAGTTTAGGTGGGCAGGGTGATCAGCCCCAGCATTTT. Translation: CASSLGGQGDQPQHF.